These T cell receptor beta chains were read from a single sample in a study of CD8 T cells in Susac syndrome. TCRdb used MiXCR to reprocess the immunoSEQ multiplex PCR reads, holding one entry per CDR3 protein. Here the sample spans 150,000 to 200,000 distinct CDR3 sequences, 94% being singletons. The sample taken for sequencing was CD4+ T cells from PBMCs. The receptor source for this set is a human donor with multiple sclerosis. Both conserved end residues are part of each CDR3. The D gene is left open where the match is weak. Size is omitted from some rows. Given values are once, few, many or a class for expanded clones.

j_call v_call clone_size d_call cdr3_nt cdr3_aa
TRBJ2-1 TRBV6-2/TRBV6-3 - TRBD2 TGTGCCAGCAGTTACTCGACTAGCGGGAGGCCGGATGAGCAGTTCTTC CASSYSTSGRPDEQFF
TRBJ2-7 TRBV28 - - TGTGCCAGCAGTCCAGGTGACAGGACCTACGAGCAGTACTTC CASSPGDRTYEQYF
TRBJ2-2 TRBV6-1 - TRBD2 TGTGCCAGCAGGAGCCGAAACGGACTAGCGTTCACCGGGGAGCTGTTTTTT CASRSRNGLAFTGELFF
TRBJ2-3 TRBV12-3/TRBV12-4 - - TGTGCCAGCAGCCTAGGACGGATTAGCACAGATACGCAGTATTTT CASSLGRISTDTQYF
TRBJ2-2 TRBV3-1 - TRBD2 TGTGCCAGCAGCCTTGCGGGAGTTGGGGCCGGGGAGCTGTTTTTT CASSLAGVGAGELFF
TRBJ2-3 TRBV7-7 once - TGTGCCAGCAGCCACGGGAATTCTTTCGCAGATACGCAGTATTTT CASSHGNSFADTQYF
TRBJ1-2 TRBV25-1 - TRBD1 TGTGCCAGCAGTGAATTTACGGGGACAGGAGCCGATGGTAGCTATGGCTACACCTTC CASSEFTGTGADGSYGYTF
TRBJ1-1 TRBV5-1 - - TGCGCCAGCAGCTCCGTCAGATTTCTAAGGGGGAAAGGCACTGAAGCTTTCTTT CASSSVRFLRGKGTEAFF
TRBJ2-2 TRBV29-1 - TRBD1 TGCAGCGTTGAAGATCGGAGTCGACAGGGAACCGGGGAGCTGTTTTTT CSVEDRSRQGTGELFF
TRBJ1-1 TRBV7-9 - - TGTGCCAGCAGCCCCCGGGGGGCAGCGAACACTGAAGCTTTCTTT CASSPRGAANTEAFF
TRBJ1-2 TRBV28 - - TGTGCCAGCAGTTTCAAGAGCTATGGCTACACCTTC CASSFKSYGYTF
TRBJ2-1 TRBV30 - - TGTGCCTGGAGTACGACAGGCTACAATGAGCAGTTCTTC CAWSTTGYNEQFF
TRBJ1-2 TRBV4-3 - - TGCGCCAGCAGCCAAGCCCCCGGGGCTCGGTATGGCTACACCTTC CASSQAPGARYGYTF
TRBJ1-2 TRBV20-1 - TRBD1 TGCAGTGCTAGTCGCGACAGGGATGGCTACACCTTC CSASRDRDGYTF
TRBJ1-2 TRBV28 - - TGTGCCAGCAGTTTATCGGGGTCGGGCTACACCTTC CASSLSGSGYTF
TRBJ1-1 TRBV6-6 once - TGTGCCAGCAGTTATCCCCCGTCGACAGGGAACACTGAAGCTTTCTTT CASSYPPSTGNTEAFF
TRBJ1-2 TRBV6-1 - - TGTGCCAGCAGCCCTGGAGGGGAATTTTATGGCTACACCTTC CASSPGGEFYGYTF
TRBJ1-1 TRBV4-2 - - TGTGCCAGCAGCCAGCATATACAGGGATCGAACACTGAAGCTTTCTTT CASSQHIQGSNTEAFF
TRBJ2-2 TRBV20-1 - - TGCAGTGCTAGAGGGGACACCGGGGAGCTGTTTTTT CSARGDTGELFF
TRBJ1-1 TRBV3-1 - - TGTGCCAGCAGCGATACGACAAAGAACACTGAAGCTTTCTTT CASSDTTKNTEAFF
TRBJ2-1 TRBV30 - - TGTGCCTGGAGTGCCTCACTGTGGAATGAGCAGTTCTTC CAWSASLWNEQFF
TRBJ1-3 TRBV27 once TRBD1 TGTGCCAGCAGCGGGGGGTCGGGACAGGGAGGAAACACCATATATTTT CASSGGSGQGGNTIYF
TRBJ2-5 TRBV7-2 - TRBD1 TGTGCCAGCAGTTCGGACAGGCAAGAGACCCAGTACTTC CASSSDRQETQYF
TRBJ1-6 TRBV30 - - TGTGCCTGTAGGGGAGGAGGGCCGGGCGCACCCCTCCACTTT CACRGGGPGAPLHF
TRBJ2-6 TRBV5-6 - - TGTGCCAGCAGCCTTGACAGGAGAAGGGCCAACGTCCTGACTTTC CASSLDRRRANVLTF
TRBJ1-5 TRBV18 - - TGTGCCAGCTCACCATCCGGAAATCACCCGTTGGATCAGCCCCAGCATTTT CASSPSGNHPLDQPQHF